Below are 20 T cell receptor beta chains sequenced from a single sample in a study of cytotoxic CD8 clonotypes in ibrutinib-treated CLL. Sequencing used immunoSEQ multiplex PCR; TCRdb keeps in-frame clones, though not all of them. The sample has more than 75,000 clones; around 77% are singletons. The sample here was PBMCs, taken after 24 months of ibrutinib treatment. The receptors originated from a human donor with chronic lymphocytic leukemia.

The V and J genes are TRBV27 and TRBJ2-7; 14 bases align to TRBD2. Germline CDR1 is MNHEY and CDR2 is SMNVEV (reference sequence). The V and J ends lost 6 bases and 5 bases, in that order; junction bases with no gene match: 12. This CDR3 has 17 amino acids. The CDR3 is CASRRTGLAGVDHEQYF. CDR3 nucleotide sequence: TGTGCCAGCAGAAGAACGGGACTAGCGGGAGTTGACCACGAGCAGTACTTC.

The genes are TRBV29-1 and TRBJ1-1; 11 nucleotides align to TRBD1. The CDR3 has 13 amino acids. CDR1 SQVTM and CDR2 ANQGSEA come from the germline V gene. V shed 2 bases and J 11 bases; nucleotides not matched to a gene: 7. Written as DNA, the CDR3 is TGCAGCGTTGAACCCGGGACAGGGGGGAGGGCTTTCTTT. Translating it yields CSVEPGTGGRAFF.

This chain joins TRBV29-1 and TRBJ2-2, with 7 bases lining up with TRBD1. CDR1 and CDR2 from the germline V gene are SQVTM and ANQGSEA. There are 13 residues in the CDR3. The ends lost 6 bases at V and 4 bases at J; junction bases unmatched: 5. CDR3 region: CSVDRQGTGELFF. CDR3 nucleotides: TGCAGCGTAGACCGACAGGGCACCGGGGAGCTGTTTTTT.

J is TRBJ2-5 and V is TRBV6-1; D possibly corresponds to TRBD2 (7 bases). CDR3 length: 15 amino acids. Trimming cost V 0 bases and J 4 bases, with 12 bases left between them. The germline V gene has CDR1 MNHNS and CDR2 SASEGT. The CDR3 sequence: CASSEAPGGLETQYF. The CDR3 nucleotides are TGTGCCAGCAGTGAAGCGCCGGGGGGCTTAGAGACCCAGTACTTC.

The CDR3 nucleotides are TGTGCCAGCAGTCGAACTAGCGCAACCTACGAGCAGTACTTC. Amino acids: CASSRTSATYEQYF. This chain uses TRBV28 with TRBJ2-7; 7 nucleotides match TRBD2. The junction had 6 bases not matched to a gene; V was cut back by 5 bases and J by 2 bases. The CDR3 runs 14 residues. Germline V CDR1 and CDR2: MDHEN, SYDVKM.

The chain recombines TRBV5-1 with TRBJ2-3; 16 bases align to TRBD2. V gave up 3 bases and J gave up 1 base; unmatched junction bases: 5. Per germline, CDR1 SGHRS and CDR2 YFSETQ. This CDR3 is 18 amino acids long. Written as DNA, the CDR3 is TGCGCCAGCAGCTCGGGACTAGCGGGAGGGCCGCGCACAGATACGCAGTATTTT. Its protein product is CASSSGLAGGPRTDTQYF.

The V and J genes are TRBV5-6 and TRBJ1-2; no reliable D call. V lost 4 bases and J 5 bases, leaving 15 bases between the germline ends. The CDR3 runs 14 residues. The V gene's germline CDR1 is SGHDT and CDR2 YYEEEE. The CDR3 nucleotides read TGTGCCAGCAGCCCCAGGAGGGTTGGATATGGCTACACCTTC. This gives the protein CASSPRRVGYGYTF.

In this sample, this clone turned up once. The chain joins TRBV5-8 to TRBJ1-2; D might be TRBD1 (6 bases). This CDR3 is 14 amino acids long. Germline values: CDR1 SGHTS, CDR2 YDEGEE. The germline V and J ends were trimmed by 6 bases and 2 bases, with 14 bases remaining between them. DNA for the CDR3: TGTGCCAGCATCCTAGCCGGGACAAACTATGGCTACACCTTC. Translated: CASILAGTNYGYTF.

This clone showed up many times. The gene calls are TRBV29-1 and TRBJ2-5, with no clear D. The CDR3 covers 12 residues. The V gene's germline CDR1 is SQVTM and CDR2 ANQGSEA. The V gene lost 6 bases and the J gene lost 0 bases, with 8 bases spanning the gap. Here the CDR3 reads CSVLGNQETQYF. The CDR3 coding sequence is TGCAGCGTACTGGGTAACCAAGAGACCCAGTACTTC. Full variable domain (remainder filled in from reference TRBV29-1 and TRBJ2-5): SAVISQKPSRDICQRGTSLTIQCQVDSQVTMMFWYRQQPGQSLTLIATANQGSEATYESGFVIDKFPISRPNLTFSTLTVSNMSPEDSSIYLCSVLGNQETQYFGPGTRLLVL.

The chain carries TRBV19 and TRBJ2-1; D may be TRBD2 (6 bases). Germline assignment: CDR1 LNHDA and CDR2 SQIVND (reference sequence). V was shortened by 7 bases and J by 6 bases, with 19 bases between the two germline ends. The CDR3 length is 15 residues. This CDR3 reads CASTRWASGGNEQFF. CDR3 DNA: TGTGCCAGTACCAGGTGGGCCTCCGGGGGCAATGAGCAGTTCTTC.

As for this clone: The germline gene is not matched at one end of the junction; a read error may be the cause. V usage is TRBV19 and J usage is TRBJ2-3; D is uncertain. Germline CDR1 LNHDA, CDR2 SQIVND (reference sequence). There are 13 residues in the CDR3. The CDR3 region has the DNA TGTGCCACCTCAGGACCGGGCACTGATACGCAGTATTTT. Protein sequence: CATSGPGTDTQYF.

The genes are TRBV18 and TRBJ1-5; no firm D call. Germline V gene data show CDR1 as KGHSH and CDR2 as LQKENI. The CDR3 runs to 14 residues. V lost 5 bases and J lost 0, with 8 bases in between. The CDR3 protein is CASSAEHSNQPQHF. CDR3 nucleotide sequence: TGTGCCAGCTCAGCGGAGCATAGCAATCAGCCCCAGCATTTT.

This rearrangement joins TRBV28 to TRBJ2-1; no clear D. Germline assignment: CDR1 MDHEN and CDR2 SYDVKM. This CDR3 is 13 amino acids long. V lost 4 bases and J 8 bases, leaving 12 bases between the germline ends. CDR3 protein: CASSSPWNDEQFF. The CDR3 DNA follows: TGTGCCAGCAGTTCCCCTTGGAACGATGAGCAGTTCTTC.

The genes are TRBV5-1 and TRBJ2-3, with TRBD2 matching 7 bases. V lost 4 bases, J lost 2 bases, and 10 bases stayed unmatched. The germline CDR1 and CDR2 sequences are SGHRS and YFSETQ. CDR3 length: 16 amino acids. The CDR3 nucleotides are TGCGCCAGCAGCCGACCCGGGGACTACTACACAGATACGCAGTATTTT. It translates to CASSRPGDYYTDTQYF.

This clone occurred a few times. V and J are TRBV11-3 and TRBJ2-7, with TRBD1 matching over 8 bases. The germline CDR1 and CDR2 sequences are SGHNT and YENEEA. The CDR3 is made up of 19 amino acids. Trimming took 0 bases from V and 2 from J; bases not matched to a gene: 15. The CDR3 region is CASSLEQGGVIGTPYEQYF. The CDR3 bases are TGTGCCAGCAGCTTAGAACAGGGGGGAGTTATCGGGACCCCCTACGAGCAGTACTTC. Supplemented by reference TRBV11-3 and TRBJ2-7, the full variable domain reads EAGVVQSPRYKIIEKKQPVAFWCNPISGHNTLYWYLQNLGQGPELLIRYENEEAVDDSQLPKDRFSAERLKGVDSTLKIQPAELGDSAVYLCASSLEQGGVIGTPYEQYFGPGTRLTVT.

This clone was counted a single time. This sequence joins TRBV28 and TRBJ2-1, with TRBD2 matching over 16 bases. CDR1 is MDHEN and CDR2 is SYDVKM in the germline V gene. The V gene end was trimmed by 3 bases and the J gene end by 5 bases; junction bases not matched to a gene: 16. The CDR3 loop spans 21 amino acids. CDR3 loop: CASSLPPPGTSGRALDNEQFF. CDR3 in DNA: TGTGCCAGCAGTTTGCCGCCCCCCGGGACTAGCGGGAGGGCATTAGACAATGAGCAGTTCTTC.

This clone was observed a few times. In nucleotides, the CDR3 is TGTGCCAGCAGGTCCGGGACAGGGTACGAGCAGTACTTC. This sequence encodes CASRSGTGYEQYF. This sequence joins TRBV27 and TRBJ2-7, with 9 bases lining up with TRBD1. In germline, CDR1 is MNHEY, CDR2 SMNVEV (reference sequence). Trimming at V came to 6 bases and at J to 4 bases, leaving 4 bases not matched to a gene. This CDR3 has 13 residues.

The chain couples TRBV19 to TRBJ2-3; D may be TRBD1 or TRBD2 (5 bases each). The CDR3 is 15 amino acids. Germline V CDR1 and CDR2: LNHDA, SQIVND (reference sequence). Trimming shortened V by 10 bases and J by 2 bases, and 19 bases separated the two germline ends. The CDR3 region has the DNA TGTGCCACTAGACAGCGGAACTCGTTCACAGATACGCAGTATTTT. Protein sequence: CATRQRNSFTDTQYF.

The CDR3 region is CASSWTGGAGETQYF. The CDR3, as DNA: TGTGCCAGCAGTTGGACAGGGGGGGCGGGTGAGACCCAGTACTTC. The rearrangement uses TRBV2 and TRBJ2-5; 10 bases agree with TRBD1. The CDR3 has 15 residues. In germline, CDR1 is SNHLY, CDR2 FYNNEI. The J segment lost 5 bases and the V segment lost 5 bases, leaving 8 bases of the junction unmatched. Full variable domain (outside the CDR3, taken from reference TRBV2 and TRBJ2-5): EPEVTQTPSHQVTQMGQEVILRCVPISNHLYFYWYRQILGQKVEFLVSFYNNEISEKSEIFDDQFSVERPDGSNFTLKIRSTKLEDSAMYFCASSWTGGAGETQYFGPGTRLLVL.

This chain joins TRBV11-2 and TRBJ2-7, with TRBD2 matching over 9 bases. CDR1 and CDR2 from the germline V gene are SGHAT and FQNNGV. CDR3 length equals 16 residues. The V and J ends lost 2 bases and 4 bases, in that order; junction bases with no gene match: 9. The CDR3 protein is CASSLSAGGPLYEQYF. The CDR3 DNA reads as TGTGCCAGCAGCTTATCGGCGGGAGGGCCGTTATACGAGCAGTACTTC.